This section outlines one T cell receptor (beta chain) sequence together with its context. Antigen unknown. Possible read error: a much larger clone is one base away. Per the germline V gene, CDR1 is DFQATT and CDR2 is SNEGSKA (reference sequence). V was pared by 6 bases and J by 4 bases, with 14 bases of the junction left unmatched. CDR3 length: 15 residues. These data originate in a study of glioma-infiltrating T cells. The iRepertoire nested amplicon-rescue multiplex PCR amplified TCR alpha and beta CDR3s from RNA. MiXCR, applied by TCRdb to the multiplex PCR reads, yields one record per CDR3 protein. Of around 180,000 distinct CDR3 sequences listed, about 47% are singletons. Study-wide results and limits: Tissue and blood shared very few CDR3 sequences. Above-expected tissue-blood divergence occurred in all gliomas, most in low-grade ones.

The sample comprised glioma tissue, nonneoplastic brain tissue, or PBMCs (not recorded which). The receptor was derived from a human donor with low-grade glioma or glioblastoma, undergoing nonglioma brain surgery, or in good health (not recorded which). This chain connects TRBV20-1 to TRBJ2-5; 7 bases align to TRBD2. In nucleotides, the CDR3 is TGCAGTGCCCCTAACGCAGCGGGGAGGTCAGAGACCCAGTACTTC. This translates into CSAPNAAGRSETQYF.